Listed below are T cell receptor beta chains from one sample, sequenced in a study of monozygotic twins with inflammatory bowel disease. TCRdb reprocessed the 5' RACE reads; each CDR3 protein has one entry and no DNA is given. The sample has some 210,000 distinct CDR3 sequences. Input material: blood. The source of these receptors is a human donor with ulcerative colitis or Crohn's disease, or a healthy co-twin of an affected twin (not recorded which). CDR3s include the opening cysteine and the closing phenylalanine or tryptophan.

TRBV12-3/TRBV12-4	TRBJ2-7	CASGWGGSSYEQYF
TRBV10-3	TRBJ2-4	CAISESYDIGNIQYF
TRBV4-1	TRBJ1-2	CASSLRTDELYGYTF
TRBV12-3/TRBV12-4	TRBJ2-2	CASSLGESWRTGELFF
TRBV20-1	TRBJ1-6	CSARDRGNSPLHF
TRBV20-1	TRBJ2-1	CSARDLIKPRDEQFF
TRBV5-1	TRBJ1-1	CASSVGSLEAFF
TRBV20-1	TRBJ1-1	CSASADRVAEAFF
TRBV20-1	TRBJ1-2	CSAPGGEAASFTGGYTF
TRBV5-1	TRBJ2-3	CASSFSTGTGTDTQYF
TRBV10-3	TRBJ2-7	CAISDRTETYEQYF
TRBV15	TRBJ2-3	CATSRSGTADTQYF
TRBV7-9	TRBJ1-5	CASSLAGRGQPQHF
TRBV20-1	TRBJ2-1	CSARAQVRANEQFF
TRBV10-3	TRBJ2-3	CAISETDRVMDTQYF
TRBV7-7	TRBJ2-2	CASSLGRGNTGELFF
TRBV3-1	TRBJ1-1	CASSQDPQGSGTEAFF
TRBV18	TRBJ1-5	CASSPGFNQPQHF
TRBV6-5	TRBJ1-1	CASRTSMNTEAFF
TRBV18	TRBJ1-2	CASSPLGPNYGYTF
TRBV12-3/TRBV12-4	TRBJ1-2	CASSLAGTGSYGYTF
TRBV5-1	TRBJ2-2	CASSLSGENTGELFF
TRBV4-2	TRBJ1-4	CASSQESGGGEKLFF
TRBV5-1	TRBJ1-2	CASSLDGRVNYGYTF
TRBV5-4	TRBJ2-2	CASSLGGRGNTGELFF
TRBV6-1	TRBJ1-1	CASCQGSKSEAFF
TRBV12-3/TRBV12-4	TRBJ1-4	CASTDRGSEKLFF
TRBV6-5	TRBJ1-2	CASSSYRVDGYTF
TRBV5-1	TRBJ2-3	CASRPDRGRSTDTQYF
TRBV3-1	TRBJ2-2	CASSQGPSGGDTGELFF
TRBV5-1	TRBJ1-1	CASSFLGGATEAFF
TRBV5-4	TRBJ2-1	CASSLRSSGGTYNEQFF
TRBV20-1	TRBJ1-5	CSARDLEGEGNQPQHF
TRBV15	TRBJ1-2	CATSTRRAGEGGYTF
TRBV3-1	TRBJ2-3	CASGRRSTDTQYF
TRBV7-2	TRBJ1-4	CASSGQQGGSEKLFF
TRBV5-1	TRBJ2-3	CATENALGLGYF
TRBV29-1	TRBJ2-2	CSVGKYLDPGTVSTGELFF
TRBV12-3/TRBV12-4	TRBJ2-5	CASSPGTKETQYF
TRBV7-3	TRBJ2-3	CASSLSGSVGLADTQYF
TRBV5-1	TRBJ2-2	CASSAQTGRTGELFF
TRBV5-1	TRBJ2-3	CASSLELAGSDTQYF